This T cell receptor (beta chain) is from a study of control samples from healthy donors and cancer patients. TCRdb's copy holds only in-frame clones and misses some; the assay was immunoSEQ multiplex PCR. The sample holds about 13,000 clones; 77% are singletons and the top ten take 8% to 9%. V shed 7 bases and J 6 bases; nucleotides not matched to a gene: 9. Germline-derived CDR1 and CDR2 are LNHDA and SQIVND (reference sequence). The CDR3 runs to 14 residues. This receptor was identified in a male donor with melanoma. What was sequenced was formalin-fixed, paraffin-embedded tissue. The chain has TRBV19 and TRBJ1-2; 9 nucleotides match TRBD1. The CDR3 is CASTTDRGPHGYTF. For the CDR3, the DNA is TGTGCCAGTACGACGGACAGGGGCCCCCATGGCTACACCTTC. Based on the CDR3 plus reference TRBV19 and TRBJ1-2, the full variable domain is DGGITQSPKYLFRKEGQNVTLSCEQNLNHDAMYWYRQDPGQGLRLIYYSQIVNDFQKGDIAEGYSVSREKKESFPLTVTSAQKNPTAFYLCASTTDRGPHGYTFGSGTRLTVV.